This entry lists 7 T cell receptor beta chains sequenced from one sample in a study of T cells in Graves' hyperthyroidism and ophthalmopathy. What was amplified from RNA transcripts were TCR beta CDR3 regions. The HTBI primer set served for first-round RT-PCR of the TCR CDR3. TCRdb re-called the multiplex PCR reads through MiXCR, storing one row per CDR3 protein. The table shows some 400,000 distinct CDR3 sequences, with under 20% occurring only once. Sequencing was carried out using blood. Receptors originate from a woman between 18 and 29 years old with Graves' hyperthyroidism.

Ten or more counts support this clonotype. The chain links TRBV27 to TRBJ1-1; unclear D gene. The CDR3 has 13 residues. Trimming stripped 6 bases from V and 3 bases from J, with 11 bases between. The germline CDR1 and CDR2 sequences are MNHEY and SMNVEV (reference sequence). CDR3 loop: CASSVRWDTEAFF. In nucleotides, the CDR3 is TGTGCCAGCAGCGTGAGATGGGACACTGAAGCTTTCTTT.

This clonotype was found many times. The V and J genes are TRBV29-1 and TRBJ2-7; D may be TRBD2 (6 bases). V lost 4 bases and J 2 bases, leaving 12 bases between the germline ends. The CDR3 runs 13 residues. The germline V gene encodes CDR1 SQVTM and CDR2 ANQGSEA. DNA for the CDR3: TGCAGCGTTGGGGACTTGATCCCCTACGAGCAGTACTTC. It yields the protein CSVGDLIPYEQYF.

This clonotype was observed many times. The V call is TRBV24-1, the J call TRBJ2-5; D uncertain. This CDR3 is built from 12 residues. Trimming cost V 3 bases and J 5 bases, with 6 bases left between them. CDR1 and CDR2 from the germline V gene are KGHDR and SFDVKD. The CDR3: CATSDISETQYF. CDR3 DNA: TGTGCCACCAGTGATATCTCGGAGACCCAGTACTTC.

This clonotype was found many times. The chain joins TRBV30 to TRBJ2-6; the D call may be TRBD1 or TRBD2 (5 bases each). This CDR3 is 16 amino acids long. The ends were cut back, 2 bases at V and 0 bases at J, with 11 bases in the middle. CDR1 GTSNPN and CDR2 SVGIG come from the germline V gene (reference sequence). Written as DNA, the CDR3 is TGTGCCTGGAGTTTAACAGGACTCTCTGGGGCCAACGTCCTGACTTTC. Its translation is CAWSLTGLSGANVLTF.

This clonotype has a count of ten or more. This sequence joins TRBV5-1 and TRBJ2-2; 11 bases agree with TRBD1. Germline assignment: CDR1 SGHRS and CDR2 YFSETQ. V gave up 4 bases and J gave up 6 bases; unmatched junction bases: 5. CDR3 length equals 15 residues. CDR3 DNA sequence: TGCGCCAGCAGCCCCCCGGGACAGGGGGCCGGGGAGCTGTTTTTT. Protein product: CASSPPGQGAGELFF. Together with reference TRBV5-1 and TRBJ2-2, the CDR3 gives the full variable domain: KAGVTQTPRYLIKTRGQQVTLSCSPISGHRSVSWYQQTPGQGLQFLFEYFSETQRNKGNFPGRFSGRQFSNSRSEMNVSTLELGDSALYLCASSPPGQGAGELFFGEGSRLTVL.

In this sample, this clonotype turned up many times. The V call is TRBV7-2, the J call TRBJ2-5, with TRBD2 as a possible D gene (6 bases). This CDR3 is 13 amino acids long. CDR1 SGHTA and CDR2 FQGNSA come from the germline V gene. The V end was cut by 5 bases, the J end by 5 bases, with 12 bases between. The CDR3 loop is CASSNAGGETQYF. CDR3 nucleotides: TGTGCCAGCAGCAACGCCGGAGGGGAGACCCAGTACTTC.

This clonotype showed up many times. A single base separates this from a much larger clone, so it may be a read error. This chain connects TRBV6-2 or TRBV6-3 to TRBJ1-5; maybe TRBD1 (5 bases). Germline assignment: CDR1 MNHEY and CDR2 SVGEGT. The CDR3 consists of 16 residues. V was clipped by 4 bases and J by 0 bases, with 13 bases between them. CDR3 loop: CASSCSRGNSNQPQHF. DNA for the CDR3: TGTGCCAGCAGTTGCTCGAGGGGAAATAGCAATCAGCCCCAGCATTTT.